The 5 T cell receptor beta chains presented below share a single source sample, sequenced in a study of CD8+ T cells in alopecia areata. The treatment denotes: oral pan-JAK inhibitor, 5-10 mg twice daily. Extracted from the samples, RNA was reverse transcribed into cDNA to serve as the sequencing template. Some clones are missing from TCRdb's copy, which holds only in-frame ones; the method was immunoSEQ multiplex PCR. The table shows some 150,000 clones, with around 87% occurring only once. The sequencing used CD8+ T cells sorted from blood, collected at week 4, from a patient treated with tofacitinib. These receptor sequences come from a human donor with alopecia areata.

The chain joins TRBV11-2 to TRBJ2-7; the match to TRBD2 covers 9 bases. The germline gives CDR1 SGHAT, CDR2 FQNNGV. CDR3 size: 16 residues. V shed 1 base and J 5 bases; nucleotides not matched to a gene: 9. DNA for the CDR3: TGTGCCAGCAGCTTAGCCGCTAGCGGGACTCTCCACGAGCAGTACTTC. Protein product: CASSLAASGTLHEQYF.

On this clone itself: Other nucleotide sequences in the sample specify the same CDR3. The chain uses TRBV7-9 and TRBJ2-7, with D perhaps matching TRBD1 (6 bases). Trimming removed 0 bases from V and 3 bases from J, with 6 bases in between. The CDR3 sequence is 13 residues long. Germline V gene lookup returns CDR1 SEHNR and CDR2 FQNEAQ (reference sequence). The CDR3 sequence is CASSLADSYEQYF. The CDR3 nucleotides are TGTGCCAGCAGCTTAGCGGACAGCTACGAGCAGTACTTC.

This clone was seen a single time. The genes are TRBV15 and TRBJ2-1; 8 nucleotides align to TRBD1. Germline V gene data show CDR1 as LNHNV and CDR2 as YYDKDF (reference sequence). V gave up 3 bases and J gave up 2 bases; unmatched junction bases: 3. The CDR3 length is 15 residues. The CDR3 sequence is CATSREDRAYNEQFF. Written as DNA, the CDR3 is TGTGCCACCAGCAGGGAGGACAGGGCCTACAATGAGCAGTTCTTC.

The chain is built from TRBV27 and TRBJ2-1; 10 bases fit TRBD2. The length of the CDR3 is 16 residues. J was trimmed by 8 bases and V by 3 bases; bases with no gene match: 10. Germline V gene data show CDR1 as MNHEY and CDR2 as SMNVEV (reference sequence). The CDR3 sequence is CASSFTSGGASDEQFF. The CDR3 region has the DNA TGTGCCAGCAGTTTCACGAGCGGGGGGGCCTCGGATGAGCAGTTCTTC.

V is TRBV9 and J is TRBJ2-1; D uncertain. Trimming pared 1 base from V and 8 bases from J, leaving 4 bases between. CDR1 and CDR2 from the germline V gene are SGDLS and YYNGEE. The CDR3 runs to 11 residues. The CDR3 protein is CASSVSHEQFF. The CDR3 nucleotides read TGTGCCAGCAGCGTATCCCATGAGCAGTTCTTC.